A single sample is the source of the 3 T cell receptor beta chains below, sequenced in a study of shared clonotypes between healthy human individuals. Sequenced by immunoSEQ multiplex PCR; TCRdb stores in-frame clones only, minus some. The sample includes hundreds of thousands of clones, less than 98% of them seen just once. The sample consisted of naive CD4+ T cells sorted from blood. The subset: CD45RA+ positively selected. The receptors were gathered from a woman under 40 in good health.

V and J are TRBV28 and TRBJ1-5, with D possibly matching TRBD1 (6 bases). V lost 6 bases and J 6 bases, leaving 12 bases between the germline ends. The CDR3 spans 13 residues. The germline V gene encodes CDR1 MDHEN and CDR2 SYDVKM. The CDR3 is CASRSTGRQPQHF. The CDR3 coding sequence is TGTGCCAGCAGATCAACAGGGCGTCAGCCCCAGCATTTT. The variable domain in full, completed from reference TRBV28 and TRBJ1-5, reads DVKVTQSSRYLVKRTGEKVFLECVQDMDHENMFWYRQDPGLGLRLIYFSYDVKMKEKGDIPEGYSVSREKKERFSLILESASTNQTSMYLCASRSTGRQPQHFGDGTRLSIL.

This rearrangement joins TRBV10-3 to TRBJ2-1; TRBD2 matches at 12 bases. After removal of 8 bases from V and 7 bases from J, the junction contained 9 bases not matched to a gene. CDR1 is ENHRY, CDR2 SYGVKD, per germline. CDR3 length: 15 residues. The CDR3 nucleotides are TGTGCCATCTCCATGACTAGCGGGAGTAGAAATGAGCAGTTCTTC. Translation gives CAISMTSGSRNEQFF.

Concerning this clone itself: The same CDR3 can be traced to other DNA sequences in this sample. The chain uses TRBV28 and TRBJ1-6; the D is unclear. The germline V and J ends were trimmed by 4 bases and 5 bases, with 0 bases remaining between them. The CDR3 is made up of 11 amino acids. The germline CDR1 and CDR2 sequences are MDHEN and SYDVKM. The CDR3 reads CASSYNSPLHF. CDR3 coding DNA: TGTGCCAGCAGTTATAATTCACCCCTCCACTTT.